The clone carrying this T cell receptor (beta chain) is medium-sized (0.01 to 0.1%) within its sample. This sample was taken from a study of blood T cell repertoires in COVID-19. Study details: Italy, Spain and the United States were the sources of the convalescent and acute COVID-19 samples. PBMCs, B-cell-depleted T cells, or T cells were the source of the cDNA or gDNA that made up the material.

Assay: immunoSEQ multiplex PCR; the TCRdb copy retains only in-frame clones and omits some. The sample yields around 28,000 clones, about 80% seen once. CDR3 length: 13 amino acids. V was cut by 5 bases and J by 6 bases, with 14 bases left in between. From germline, CDR1 is SGHTA and CDR2 FQGTGA. The sequence was obtained from a man aged 65-85 years with acute or convalescent COVID-19. The source material was peripheral blood. This rearrangement joins TRBV7-3 to TRBJ2-7; weak D call: TRBD2 (6 bases). The CDR3 bases are TGTGCCAGCAGCCCCGGAGGGGTATCCGAGCAGTACTTC. Translated: CASSPGGVSEQYF. The whole variable domain, remainder taken from reference TRBV7-3 and TRBJ2-7, is GAGVSQTPSNKVTEKGKYVELRCDPISGHTALYWYRQSLGQGPEFLIYFQGTGAADDSGLPNDRFFAVRPEGSVSTLKIQRTERGDSAVYLCASSPGGVSEQYFGPGTRLTVT.